This T cell receptor beta chain was recorded in a study of T cells after posttransplantation cyclophosphamide. Treatment was busulfan-fludarabine conditioning, a marrow graft, and cyclophosphamide on days +3 and +4. The protocol was immunoSEQ multiplex PCR, while the TCRdb copy is restricted to in-frame clones and leaves out a portion. The sample comprises roughly 4,600 clones, roughly 82% of which are singletons, and 15% to 20% rests with the top ten. With 2 bases clipped from V and 0 bases from J, the junction kept 6 bases outside the gene matches. Germline V CDR1 and CDR2: SGHNT, YYREEE (reference sequence). This CDR3 spans 16 amino acids.

The chain is built from TRBV5-4 and TRBJ2-3; 7 bases map to TRBD2. Sequenced here: PBMCs, sampled 86 days after allogeneic stem cell transplant with posttransplant cyclophosphamide. The TCR sequence derives from a male patient aged 50 to 60 who received an allogeneic stem cell transplant from an unrelated donor, was CMV-positive, and had acute GVHD only. Some T cells may be supplied by the graft donor. The CDR3 DNA is TGTGCCAGCAGCTTTAGACTAGCAATTAGCACAGATACGCAGTATTTT. It encodes CASSFRLAISTDTQYF.